One sample yielded the 20 T cell receptor beta chains listed below, sequenced in a study of spatial heterogeneity in lung cancer. TCRdb reprocessed the 5' RACE reads via MiXCR and lists one record per CDR3 protein. This sample has about 36,000 distinct CDR3 sequences, with 4% to 6% found just once. The time point denotes: sample taken at primary tumor resection. The authors sequenced whole RNA from tumor, nontumor lung or frozen PBMC without sorting. Sequencing used PBMCs, obtained at surgery. The receptors shown here come from a female donor with early-stage non-small cell lung cancer.

There are many counts of this clonotype. The chain carries TRBV7-6 and TRBJ2-5; 7 bases fit TRBD2. The junction had 10 bases not matched to a gene; V was cut back by 5 bases and J by 1 base. CDR1 SGHVS and CDR2 FNYEAQ come from the germline V gene. CDR3 length: 16 residues. The CDR3 region is CASSPSGGGPQETQYF. The CDR3 DNA sequence: TGTGCCAGCAGCCCGAGTGGCGGGGGACCCCAAGAGACCCAGTACTTC.

This clonotype was counted at least ten times. This chain's CDR3 is CASSEPADTEAFF. CDR3 nucleotides: TGTGCCAGCAGTGAACCTGCGGACACTGAAGCTTTCTTT. The chain is built from TRBV6-1 and TRBJ1-1; D is ambiguous. Trimming pared 2 bases from V and 3 bases from J, leaving 7 bases between. CDR3 length: 13 residues. Germline CDR1 is MNHNS and CDR2 is SASEGT.

This clonotype was detected many times. The V gene is TRBV29-1, the J gene TRBJ1-5, with D perhaps TRBD1 (6 bases). This CDR3 spans 13 amino acids. Germline V gene data show CDR1 as SQVTM and CDR2 as ANQGSEA. Deletions cut 4 bases from V and 3 bases from J, with 10 bases between. CDR3 coding DNA: TGCAGCGTTGCCAGGGGCCTCAATCAGCCCCAGCATTTT. This gives the protein CSVARGLNQPQHF.

There are many counts of this clonotype. This chain connects TRBV29-1 to TRBJ1-1; 9 bases fit TRBD1. V shed 7 bases and J 1 base; nucleotides not matched to a gene: 13. The germline V gene has CDR1 SQVTM and CDR2 ANQGSEA. This CDR3 comprises 16 residues. The CDR3 bases are TGCAGCGCCCGATCGGGACAGGGCGGAAGGAACACTGAAGCTTTCTTT. This codes for CSARSGQGGRNTEAFF. The entire variable domain, with the rest obtained from reference TRBV29-1 and TRBJ1-1, is as follows: SAVISQKPSRDICQRGTSLTIQCQVDSQVTMMFWYRQQPGQSLTLIATANQGSEATYESGFVIDKFPISRPNLTFSTLTVSNMSPEDSSIYLCSARSGQGGRNTEAFFGQGTRLTVV.

The chain carries TRBV30 and TRBJ1-2; 11 positions agree with TRBD1. CDR1 and CDR2 from the germline V gene are GTSNPN and SVGIG (reference sequence). The CDR3 has 13 amino acids. V lost 2 bases and J lost 7; bases outside the gene matches: 3. CDR3 sequence (DNA): TGTGCCTGGAGTTGGACAGGGGGCACTGGCTACACCTTC. Its protein product is CAWSWTGGTGYTF.

This clonotype was observed at least ten times. This chain connects TRBV29-1 to TRBJ1-1; unclear D gene. V lost 6 bases, J lost 1 base, and 9 bases lay in between. CDR3 length: 12 amino acids. Germline CDR1 is SQVTM and CDR2 is ANQGSEA. CDR3 loop: CSVVGQNTEAFF. DNA for the CDR3: TGCAGCGTGGTTGGCCAGAACACTGAAGCTTTCTTT.

This clonotype was found many times. J is TRBJ2-3 and V is TRBV29-1; no reliable D call. CDR3 length: 12 amino acids. The V end lost 4 bases, the J end lost 2 bases, and 7 bases lay between the germline ends. CDR1 is SQVTM, CDR2 ANQGSEA, per germline. This CDR3 reads CSVGTSTDTQYF. CDR3 nucleotide sequence: TGCAGCGTTGGAACGTCCACAGATACGCAGTATTTT.

This clonotype was observed at least ten times. V and J are TRBV19 and TRBJ2-5, with TRBD1 identical over 9 bases. V trimming: 5 bases; J trimming: 3 bases; junction bases outside the gene matches: 10. The CDR3 spans 16 residues. CDR1 and CDR2 (germline): LNHDA, SQIVND (reference sequence). CDR3: CASSGTGTGYEETQYF. As DNA, the CDR3 is TGTGCCAGTAGTGGAACCGGGACAGGGTACGAAGAGACCCAGTACTTC.

The rearrangement links TRBV4-1 to TRBJ2-3; 11 bases map to TRBD2. The CDR3 has 19 residues. Germline V gene lookup returns CDR1 MGHRA and CDR2 YSYEKL. Trimming at V came to 1 base and at J to 6 bases, leaving 15 bases not matched to a gene. CDR3 DNA: TGCGCCAGCAGCCAAGGACCCCCCACTAGCGGGGGTAGAAGGGATACGCAGTATTTT. Its translation is CASSQGPPTSGGRRDTQYF.

In its sample, this clonotype was seen many times. J is TRBJ1-3 and V is TRBV12-3 or TRBV12-4, with 8 positions matching TRBD1. This CDR3 comprises 15 residues. Germline trimming cut 6 bases from V and 6 bases from J; bases unmatched to any gene: 10. CDR3 nucleotide sequence: TGTGCCAGCAGGCCCGCACACAGGGGGGTAAACACCATATATTTT. Residues: CASRPAHRGVNTIYF.

At least ten counts were recorded for this clonotype. The chain joins TRBV7-9 to TRBJ1-2; maybe TRBD1 (6 bases). CDR1 SEHNR and CDR2 FQNEAQ come from the germline V gene (reference sequence). V lost 2 bases to trimming and J lost 6 bases, with 10 bases between them. CDR3 length equals 13 residues. This CDR3 reads CASSLQGPDGYTF. The CDR3 region has the DNA TGTGCCAGCAGCTTACAGGGGCCTGATGGCTACACCTTC.

The chain employs TRBV6-1 and TRBJ1-5; no definite D call. From germline, CDR1 is MNHNS and CDR2 SASEGT. Trimming took off 2 bases at V and 3 bases at J, with 11 bases between the two ends. This CDR3 has 15 amino acids. In DNA form, the CDR3 reads TGTGCCAGCAGTGAACAGATGGAGTACAATCAGCCCCAGCATTTT. Translated, it gives CASSEQMEYNQPQHF.

In this sample, this clonotype turned up many times. The V gene is TRBV6-2 or TRBV6-3, the J gene TRBJ2-5, with 11 positions matching TRBD2. This CDR3 has 14 residues. Looked up from germline, CDR1 is MNHEY and CDR2 is SVGEGT. Trimming at V came to 7 bases and at J to 4 bases, leaving 5 bases not matched to a gene. CDR3 sequence reads: CASTRGTSGETQYF. In nucleotides, the CDR3 is TGTGCCAGCACTCGCGGGACTAGCGGAGAGACCCAGTACTTC.

This clonotype was detected many times. This chain joins TRBV20-1 and TRBJ2-3; 11 nucleotides agree with TRBD2. CDR3 length: 12 amino acids. CDR1 and CDR2 from the germline V gene are DFQATT and SNEGSKA (reference sequence). The V gene end was trimmed by 6 bases and the J gene end by 6 bases; junction bases not matched to a gene: 2. This CDR3 is CSARLAGDTQYF. The CDR3 DNA reads TGCAGTGCCAGACTAGCGGGGGATACGCAGTATTTT.

This clonotype came up many times. The rearrangement joins TRBV29-1 to TRBJ2-3; maybe TRBD2 (7 bases). The CDR3 runs to 13 residues. The germline V gene has CDR1 SQVTM and CDR2 ANQGSEA. V shed 4 bases and J shed 2 bases, with 10 bases lying between them. The CDR3 sequence is CSVVGGATDTQYF. DNA of the CDR3: TGCAGCGTTGTTGGGGGGGCCACAGATACGCAGTATTTT.

Note on this clonotype: Since a much larger clone is just one base distant, this may be a read error. The V and J genes are TRBV4-1 and TRBJ2-7; no definite D call. Germline CDR1 is MGHRA and CDR2 is YSYEKL. The CDR3 extends over 15 amino acids. V lost 1 base and J 4 bases, leaving 14 bases between the germline ends. The DNA for the CDR3 is TGCGCCAGCAGCCAAGTTAGCAGGTCGGTATACGAGCAGTACTTC. Amino acids: CASSQVSRSVYEQYF.

This clonotype showed up many times. The V gene is TRBV20-1, the J gene TRBJ1-5; maybe TRBD1 (5 bases). The CDR3 is 14 residues long. The ends were cut back, 7 bases at V and 2 bases at J, with 15 bases in the middle. Per the germline V gene, CDR1 is DFQATT and CDR2 is SNEGSKA (reference sequence). The chain's CDR3 is CSGKGGGGNQPQHF. In DNA, the CDR3 is TGCAGTGGGAAAGGTGGGGGGGGCAATCAGCCCCAGCATTTT.

This clonotype was seen ten or more times. The gene calls are TRBV7-2 and TRBJ2-7; maybe TRBD1 (8 bases). Trimming stripped 3 bases from V and 6 bases from J, with 15 bases between. Germline V gene lookup returns CDR1 SGHTA and CDR2 FQGNSA. The CDR3 totals 14 residues. In DNA, the CDR3 is TGTGCCAGCAGCTTTGGACAGGGAGGGGGCGAGCAGTACTTC. This translates into CASSFGQGGGEQYF.

In this sample, this clonotype turned up many times. This sequence joins TRBV29-1 and TRBJ2-1; a weak D match, TRBD2 (7 bases). The germline V gene encodes CDR1 SQVTM and CDR2 ANQGSEA. CDR3 length: 15 amino acids. Trimming removed 5 bases from V and 5 bases from J, with 19 bases in between. CDR3 protein: CSVKTGGAGDNEQFF. The DNA for the CDR3 is TGCAGCGTTAAAACGGGGGGCGCCGGGGACAATGAGCAGTTCTTC.

This clonotype came up a few times. This chain links TRBV2 with TRBJ2-5, with TRBD2 matching over 7 bases. With V trimmed by 8 bases and J by 4 bases, 13 bases remained unmatched. The CDR3 runs 15 residues. In germline, CDR1 is SNHLY, CDR2 FYNNEI. The CDR3: CASGRESGGRETQYF. In nucleotides, the CDR3 is TGTGCCAGCGGCCGTGAGTCGGGGGGTCGAGAGACCCAGTACTTC.